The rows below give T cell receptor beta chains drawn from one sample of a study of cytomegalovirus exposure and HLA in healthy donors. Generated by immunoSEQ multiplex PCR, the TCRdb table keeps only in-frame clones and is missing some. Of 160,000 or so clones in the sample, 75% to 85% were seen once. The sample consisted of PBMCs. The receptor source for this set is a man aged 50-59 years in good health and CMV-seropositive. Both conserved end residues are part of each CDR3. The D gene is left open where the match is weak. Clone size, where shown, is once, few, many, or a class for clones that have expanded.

CDR3nt: TGCAGCGTGGCGACTAGCGGGAGTCCAGATACGCAGTATTTT
CDR3aa: CSVATSGSPDTQYF
d_gene: TRBD2
j_gene: TRBJ2-3
abundance: few
v_gene: TRBV29-1

CDR3nt: TGTGCCAGCAGCCAGGGACAGCAAGAGACCCAGTACTTC
CDR3aa: CASSQGQQETQYF
d_gene: TRBD1
j_gene: TRBJ2-5
abundance: -
v_gene: TRBV11-1

CDR3nt: TGTGCCAGCAGTCCAAGGTCGCTAGCGGGACAAGAGACCCAGTACTTC
CDR3aa: CASSPRSLAGQETQYF
d_gene: TRBD2
j_gene: TRBJ2-5
abundance: -
v_gene: TRBV27

CDR3nt: TGTGCCAGTAGTATAAGTAGCGGGGGGGCTGATACGCAGTATTTT
CDR3aa: CASSISSGGADTQYF
d_gene: TRBD2
j_gene: TRBJ2-3
abundance: -
v_gene: TRBV19

CDR3nt: TGTGCCAGCAGTGACAGGGCTAACTATGGCTACACCTTC
CDR3aa: CASSDRANYGYTF
d_gene: -
j_gene: TRBJ1-2
abundance: -
v_gene: TRBV2

CDR3nt: TGTGCCAGCGGCCGAGTGGAGGAGACCCAGTACTTC
CDR3aa: CASGRVEETQYF
d_gene: -
j_gene: TRBJ2-5
abundance: -
v_gene: TRBV19

CDR3nt: TGTGCCAGCAGTGAGCTAGCGGGGGGGCAAACCGCCAATGAGCAGTTCTTC
CDR3aa: CASSELAGGQTANEQFF
d_gene: TRBD2
j_gene: TRBJ2-1
abundance: -
v_gene: TRBV6-4

CDR3nt: TGCGCCAGCAGCTCGTCATCAACCCAGGACGAGCAGTACTTC
CDR3aa: CASSSSSTQDEQYF
d_gene: -
j_gene: TRBJ2-7
abundance: -
v_gene: TRBV5-1

CDR3nt: TGTGCCAGCAGTTACGCGAGAGGCACTGAAGCTTTCTTT
CDR3aa: CASSYARGTEAFF
d_gene: -
j_gene: TRBJ1-1
abundance: once
v_gene: TRBV6-5

CDR3nt: TGTGCCAGCACCCCGGGGGGCCCGGAGACCCAGTACTTC
CDR3aa: CASTPGGPETQYF
d_gene: -
j_gene: TRBJ2-5
abundance: -
v_gene: TRBV7-2

CDR3nt: TGTGCCAGCAGTGTCGTCAGGGAAGCCGAGCAGTACTTC
CDR3aa: CASSVVREAEQYF
d_gene: -
j_gene: TRBJ2-7
abundance: -
v_gene: TRBV6-4

CDR3nt: TGCGCCAGCACCGAAGCCACCTCGAACACTGAAGCTTTCTTT
CDR3aa: CASTEATSNTEAFF
d_gene: -
j_gene: TRBJ1-1
abundance: -
v_gene: TRBV5-1

CDR3nt: TGTGCCAGCAGCCCCAGTCCCTTCCCCAATGAGCAGTTCTTC
CDR3aa: CASSPSPFPNEQFF
d_gene: -
j_gene: TRBJ2-1
abundance: once
v_gene: TRBV7-3

CDR3nt: TGTGCCAGCAGCTTAGCCAATATCTACTCTGGAAACACCATATATTTT
CDR3aa: CASSLANIYSGNTIYF
d_gene: -
j_gene: TRBJ1-3
abundance: few
v_gene: TRBV7-5

CDR3nt: TGTGCCAGCAGCCAAGACAGTCATAACACTGAAGCTTTCTTT
CDR3aa: CASSQDSHNTEAFF
d_gene: -
j_gene: TRBJ1-1
abundance: few
v_gene: TRBV7-2

CDR3nt: TGTGCCAGCAGTGATTCCAGGGCCGGAAACACCATATATTTT
CDR3aa: CASSDSRAGNTIYF
d_gene: -
j_gene: TRBJ1-3
abundance: -
v_gene: TRBV25-1

CDR3nt: TGCAGTGCTGATGGGGCCCTCGAAGCTTTCTTT
CDR3aa: CSADGALEAFF
d_gene: -
j_gene: TRBJ1-1
abundance: -
v_gene: TRBV20-1

CDR3nt: TGTGCCAGCAGCCCAGACGCGGGAGCCTCTGGAAACACCATATATTTT
CDR3aa: CASSPDAGASGNTIYF
d_gene: -
j_gene: TRBJ1-3
abundance: few
v_gene: TRBV7-3

CDR3nt: TGTGCCAGCAGCGTTGCGCAGGGGGCCGAGAGGAATGAGCAGTTCTTC
CDR3aa: CASSVAQGAERNEQFF
d_gene: TRBD1
j_gene: TRBJ2-1
abundance: -
v_gene: TRBV9

CDR3nt: TGTGCCAGCAGACCCCCGGGACAGGAAAAACTGTTTTTT
CDR3aa: CASRPPGQEKLFF
d_gene: TRBD1
j_gene: TRBJ1-4
abundance: -
v_gene: TRBV6-5

CDR3nt: TGTGCTAGCAGCGCAGGACAGGGAGAGACCCAGTACTTC
CDR3aa: CASSAGQGETQYF
d_gene: TRBD1
j_gene: TRBJ2-5
abundance: -
v_gene: TRBV7-7

CDR3nt: TGTGCCAGCAGTTTCGACCCCATGACGCGGGGGACCAGAGATACGCAGTATTTT
CDR3aa: CASSFDPMTRGTRDTQYF
d_gene: TRBD2
j_gene: TRBJ2-3
abundance: -
v_gene: TRBV27

CDR3nt: TGTGCCGCAATGGGGTCGGCGGGAGAGCAGTACTTC
CDR3aa: CAAMGSAGEQYF
d_gene: TRBD2
j_gene: TRBJ2-5
abundance: -
v_gene: TRBV2

CDR3nt: TGTGCCAGCAGCCAAGGGGGAGTCGGGGCCAACGTCCTGACTTTC
CDR3aa: CASSQGGVGANVLTF
d_gene: -
j_gene: TRBJ2-6
abundance: -
v_gene: TRBV7-9

CDR3nt: TGTGCCAGCAGCCGTTCAGGGATATCTAATGAAAAACTGTTTTTT
CDR3aa: CASSRSGISNEKLFF
d_gene: -
j_gene: TRBJ1-4
abundance: -
v_gene: TRBV5-4

CDR3nt: TGTGCCAGCAGCTCCGGATCGAGCGGGAGGGGAGAGCAGTACTTC
CDR3aa: CASSSGSSGRGEQYF
d_gene: TRBD2
j_gene: TRBJ2-7
abundance: -
v_gene: TRBV11-3

CDR3nt: TGCGCCAGCAGCCAAGAGAACGGGGGTATCTACGAGCAGTACTTC
CDR3aa: CASSQENGGIYEQYF
d_gene: -
j_gene: TRBJ2-7
abundance: -
v_gene: TRBV4-1

CDR3nt: TGTGCCAGCAGCGAAGGGACAGGGGGCCTTACGTCCTACGAGCAGTACTTC
CDR3aa: CASSEGTGGLTSYEQYF
d_gene: TRBD1
j_gene: TRBJ2-7
abundance: -
v_gene: TRBV2

CDR3nt: TGTGCCAGCACCGACCCCGGGACAGGGAGCCAGCCCCAGCATTTT
CDR3aa: CASTDPGTGSQPQHF
d_gene: TRBD1
j_gene: TRBJ1-5
abundance: few
v_gene: TRBV6-1

CDR3nt: TGTGCCAGCAACAGACCGGGGACCGGGGAGCTGTTTTTT
CDR3aa: CASNRPGTGELFF
d_gene: -
j_gene: TRBJ2-2
abundance: -
v_gene: TRBV28

CDR3nt: TGTGCCAGCAGCGTAGGGAGGGCGCACACCGGGGAGCTGTTTTTT
CDR3aa: CASSVGRAHTGELFF
d_gene: TRBD2
j_gene: TRBJ2-2
abundance: -
v_gene: TRBV11-2

CDR3nt: TGTGCCAGCAGCCTTACAGGGGCCCTATTTAACACTGAAGCTTTCTTT
CDR3aa: CASSLTGALFNTEAFF
d_gene: TRBD1
j_gene: TRBJ1-1
abundance: -
v_gene: TRBV28

CDR3nt: TGTGCCAGCAGCTTCGGACATAACACTGAAGCTTTCTTT
CDR3aa: CASSFGHNTEAFF
d_gene: -
j_gene: TRBJ1-1
abundance: -
v_gene: TRBV5-5

CDR3nt: TGTGCCACCCAAACCGACGGGGGTTCCTATGGCTACACCTTC
CDR3aa: CATQTDGGSYGYTF
d_gene: -
j_gene: TRBJ1-2
abundance: few
v_gene: TRBV6-1

CDR3nt: TGCGCCAGCAGCTTGGAAGTGAGCTCCTACGAGCAGTACTTC
CDR3aa: CASSLEVSSYEQYF
d_gene: -
j_gene: TRBJ2-7
abundance: -
v_gene: TRBV5-1

CDR3nt: TGTGCCAGCAGAAACAGGGCTGGAAACACCATATATTTT
CDR3aa: CASRNRAGNTIYF
d_gene: -
j_gene: TRBJ1-3
abundance: -
v_gene: TRBV6-5

CDR3nt: TGTGCCAGCAGCAAAAGGACTCAGTCCTACGAGCAGTACTTC
CDR3aa: CASSKRTQSYEQYF
d_gene: -
j_gene: TRBJ2-7
abundance: -
v_gene: TRBV7-9

CDR3nt: TGTGCCAGCAGCTTGGGTGCAGGAAAGGGCTACACCTTC
CDR3aa: CASSLGAGKGYTF
d_gene: -
j_gene: TRBJ1-2
abundance: -
v_gene: TRBV5-8

CDR3nt: TGTGCCAGCAGCGTCCGGGCTAGCGGGAGTGAGGATGAGCAGTTCTTC
CDR3aa: CASSVRASGSEDEQFF
d_gene: TRBD2
j_gene: TRBJ2-1
abundance: -
v_gene: TRBV7-3

CDR3nt: TGTGCCAGCAGTTCGAGGAAATTTGCGAACACCGGGGAGCTGTTTTTT
CDR3aa: CASSSRKFANTGELFF
d_gene: -
j_gene: TRBJ2-2
abundance: -
v_gene: TRBV6-6

CDR3nt: TGTGCCAGCAGCTCGTCGATTAGGGAGAAGTACTTC
CDR3aa: CASSSSIREKYF
d_gene: -
j_gene: TRBJ2-7
abundance: -
v_gene: TRBV5-8

CDR3nt: TGTGCCTGGACCCTTCGTCACGGGATGAGGACCGGGGAGCTGTTTTTT
CDR3aa: CAWTLRHGMRTGELFF
d_gene: -
j_gene: TRBJ2-2
abundance: -
v_gene: TRBV30